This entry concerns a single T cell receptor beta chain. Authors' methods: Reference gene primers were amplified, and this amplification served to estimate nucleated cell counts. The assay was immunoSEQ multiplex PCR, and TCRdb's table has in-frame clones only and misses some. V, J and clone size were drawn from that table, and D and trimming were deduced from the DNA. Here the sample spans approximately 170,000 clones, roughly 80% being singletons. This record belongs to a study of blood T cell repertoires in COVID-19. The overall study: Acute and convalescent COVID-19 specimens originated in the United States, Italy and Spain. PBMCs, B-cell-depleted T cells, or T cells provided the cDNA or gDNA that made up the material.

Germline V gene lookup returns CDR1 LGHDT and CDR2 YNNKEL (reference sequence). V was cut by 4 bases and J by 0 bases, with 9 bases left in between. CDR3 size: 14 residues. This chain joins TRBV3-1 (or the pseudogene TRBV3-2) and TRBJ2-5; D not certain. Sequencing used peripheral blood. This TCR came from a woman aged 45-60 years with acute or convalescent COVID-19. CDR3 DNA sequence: TGTGCCAGCAGCCGACGGAGCGACCAAGAGACCCAGTACTTC. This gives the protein CASSRRSDQETQYF.